The T cell receptor (beta chain) described here comes from a study of spatial heterogeneity in lung cancer. The table lists this clonotype with a few counts. Its antigen is undetermined. Being off target in a library aimed at alpha chains, this beta chain has a size of little meaning. Whole-study findings and limits: Tumors with more nonsynonymous mutations had more expanded intratumoral alpha and beta TCRs. Roughly 6.4% of tumor T cells for alpha chains and around 12% for beta chains were estimated to be covered.

Time point denoted: sample taken at primary tumor resection. There were 72 donors, all of them untreated patients with early-stage non-small cell lung cancer. Unsorted tumor, nontumor lung tissue or cryopreserved PBMC supplied the whole RNA. Carried by each TCR cDNA molecule was a unique molecular identifier. TCRdb analysed the 5' RACE reads with MiXCR anew, one entry per CDR3 protein. The sample includes roughly 17,000 distinct CDR3 sequences, 9.5% to 10% of them seen just once. This specimen consisted of lung tumor tissue, obtained at surgery. The source is a female donor with early-stage non-small cell lung cancer.

This chain's CDR3 is CSATGTSTGNTIYF. The CDR3 bases are TGCAGTGCTACCGGGACAAGCACTGGAAACACCATATATTTT. This chain joins TRBV20-1 and TRBJ1-3; possible D gene TRBD1, 6 bases. With 4 bases removed from V and 2 bases from J, the gap between germline ends came to 12 bases. CDR1 DFQATT and CDR2 SNEGSKA come from the germline V gene (reference sequence). This CDR3 is built from 14 residues.